These 10 T cell receptor beta chains were all obtained from the same sample, sequenced in a study of CD8 T cells in Susac syndrome (dated by TCRdb to the late 2010s). Library preparation employed the immunoSEQ multiplex PCR assay. RNA was extracted with the RNeasy kit and about 0.5 to 1 ug was reverse transcribed using random hexamers. The raw public data were reprocessed by TCRdb itself: fastp quality trimming at Q25, MiXCR clonotype calling, in-frame beta chains only. CDR3 protein sequences are deduplicated, and each keeps its most common genes and DNA. The sample records around 71,000 distinct CDR3 sequences, 93% of which are singletons. About 0.15% of the sample is held by the ten biggest clonotypes. The sample was CD4+ T cells from PBMCs. The receptors here all came from a human donor with Susac syndrome.

V usage is TRBV6-5 and J usage is TRBJ1-1; D gene ambiguous. The CDR3 extends over 13 amino acids. V was trimmed by 5 bases and J by 4 bases, leaving 11 bases between them. Germline V CDR1 and CDR2: MNHEY, SVGAGI. The CDR3 DNA sequence: TGTGCCAGCAGTCCCCGGCCTCCCACTGAAGCTTTCTTT. This gives the protein CASSPRPPTEAFF.

The V call is TRBV7-2, the J call TRBJ1-5; no clear D gene. Per the germline V gene, CDR1 is SGHTA and CDR2 is FQGNSA. V was pared by 0 bases and J by 4 bases, with 7 bases between. The CDR3 totals 14 residues. The CDR3 DNA follows: TGTGCCAGCAGCTTAGCTCCGGGAAATCAGCCCCAGCATTTT. Its protein is CASSLAPGNQPQHF.

This rearrangement joins TRBV30 to TRBJ1-5; 10 nucleotides line up with TRBD1. In germline, CDR1 is GTSNPN, CDR2 SVGIG (reference sequence). CDR3 length: 13 residues. The V gene end was trimmed by 5 bases and the J gene end by 7 bases; junction bases not matched to a gene: 5. The CDR3 DNA is TGTGCCTGGGACAGGGGGCGAGAACAGCCCCAGCATTTT. It encodes CAWDRGREQPQHF. Variable domain in full (rest from reference TRBV30 and TRBJ1-5): SQTIHQWPATLVQPVGSPLSLECTVEGTSNPNLYWYRQAAGRGLQLLFYSVGIGQISSEVPQNLSASRPQDRQFILSSKKLLLSDSGFYLCAWDRGREQPQHFGDGTRLSIL.

The chain recombines TRBV30 with TRBJ2-2, with TRBD2 matching 12 bases. J was trimmed by 4 bases and V by 0 bases; bases with no gene match: 6. Germline CDR1 and CDR2: GTSNPN and SVGIG (reference sequence). CDR3 size: 17 residues. CDR3 amino acids: CAWSVLAGGFRTGELFF. The CDR3 region has the DNA TGTGCCTGGAGTGTACTAGCGGGGGGTTTTCGCACCGGGGAGCTGTTTTTT.

The CDR3 spells CASKNDYEQYF. Here the CDR3 DNA reads TGTGCCAGTAAGAATGACTACGAGCAGTACTTC. The chain joins TRBV19 to TRBJ2-7; D call uncertain. CDR1 LNHDA and CDR2 SQIVND come from the germline V gene (reference sequence). This CDR3 spans 11 amino acids. V lost 7 bases, J lost 3 bases, and 7 bases lay in between.

This chain joins TRBV3-1 and TRBJ1-5, with a weak D call TRBD1 (6 bases). This CDR3 has 15 amino acids. Trimming left V 0 bases short and J 5 bases short, with 11 bases between. The germline V gene has CDR1 LGHDT and CDR2 YNNKEL (reference sequence). In nucleotides, the CDR3 is TGTGCCAGCAGCCAAGATGGGGCAGGGGATCAGCCCCAGCATTTT. This encodes CASSQDGAGDQPQHF.

The chain is built from TRBV7-9 and TRBJ1-2; no clear D. CDR3 size: 14 residues. The germline V gene encodes CDR1 SEHNR and CDR2 FQNEAQ (reference sequence). The V gene lost 5 bases and the J gene lost 4 bases, with 14 bases spanning the gap. CDR3 amino acids: CASSAWESPYGYTF. CDR3 nucleotide sequence: TGTGCCAGCAGCGCCTGGGAGTCCCCCTATGGCTACACCTTC. Filled out from reference TRBV7-9 and TRBJ1-2, the complete variable domain reads DTGVSQNPRHKITKRGQNVTFRCDPISEHNRLYWYRQTLGQGPEFLTYFQNEAQLEKSRLLSDRFSAERPKGSFSTLEIQRTEQGDSAMYLCASSAWESPYGYTFGSGTRLTVV.

The chain couples TRBV28 to TRBJ2-3; no firm D call. Germline V CDR1 and CDR2: MDHEN, SYDVKM. The CDR3 loop spans 12 amino acids. V was shortened by 3 bases and J by 6 bases, with 7 bases between the two germline ends. This chain's CDR3 is CASSFPADTQYF. As DNA, the CDR3 is TGTGCCAGCAGTTTCCCCGCGGATACGCAGTATTTT. The whole variable domain, filled in from reference TRBV28 and TRBJ2-3, reads DVKVTQSSRYLVKRTGEKVFLECVQDMDHENMFWYRQDPGLGLRLIYFSYDVKMKEKGDIPEGYSVSREKKERFSLILESASTNQTSMYLCASSFPADTQYFGPGTRLTVL.

The chain carries TRBV20-1 and TRBJ2-3; 8 nucleotides agree with TRBD2. CDR1 is DFQATT and CDR2 is SNEGSKA in the germline V gene (reference sequence). The length of the CDR3 is 14 residues. V shed 8 bases, J shed 12 bases, and the junction held 19 bases outside the gene matches. The CDR3 DNA sequence: TGCAGTCCCCGCCATTGGCGGGGGGTCCCCAGCCAGTATTTT. It yields the protein CSPRHWRGVPSQYF.

J is TRBJ1-4 and V is TRBV29-1; D might be TRBD1 (6 bases). The CDR3 consists of 12 residues. Germline CDR1 reads SQVTM; CDR2 reads ANQGSEA. V lost 4 bases and J lost 6, with 9 bases in between. CDR3 loop: CSVGRGDEKLFF. CDR3 sequence (DNA): TGCAGCGTTGGGAGGGGGGATGAAAAACTGTTTTTT.